This TCR beta chain was sequenced for a study of blood T cells in healthy people across ages. Study in general: There was about one barcoded beta molecule captured by template switching per two T cells.

The CDR3 has 18 residues. CDR1 and CDR2 (germline): LGHNA, YNFKEQ. After removal of 3 bases from V and 7 bases from J, the junction contained 13 bases not matched to a gene. Study results and caveats: A strong correlation between TCR beta diversity and naive T cell percentage was seen.

The authors ran a second PCR of 7 to 11 cycles using a sample-barcoded 5' primer and a J-beta primer mix. TCRdb analysed the 5' RACE reads with MiXCR anew, one entry per CDR3 protein. The sample holds a few hundred thousand distinct CDR3 sequences, approximately 52% seen once. Note on this clonotype: The target antigen is unknown.

The chain is built from TRBV4-2 and TRBJ2-1; 12 nucleotides align to TRBD2. The receptor was isolated from a man between 60 and 75 years old in good health. The material sequenced was blood. CDR3 protein: CASSQSGASGGAGNEQFF. The CDR3 bases are TGTGCCAGCAGCCAGTCCGGTGCTAGCGGGGGGGCCGGGAATGAGCAGTTCTTC.